Reported below is one TCR beta chain. As originally analysed: Amplifying reference gene primers gave estimates of nucleated cell counts. Profiled with immunoSEQ multiplex PCR; TCRdb holds only in-frame clones, not every one. V, J and clone size are those of that table, while D and trimming were read from the DNA. The sample includes roughly 410,000 clones, about 88% of them seen just once. The data are from a study of blood T cell repertoires in COVID-19. Study overall: The United States, Italy and Spain supplied acute and convalescent COVID-19 samples.

V shed 0 bases and J shed 4 bases, with 13 bases lying between them. Germline values: CDR1 SGHRS, CDR2 YFSETQ. The CDR3 consists of 15 residues. V and J are TRBV5-1 and TRBJ2-5; D might be TRBD1 (5 bases). Sequencing was carried out using peripheral blood. The clonotype was recovered from a woman in her thirties or forties with COVID-19, enrolled during active disease. The CDR3, as DNA: TGCGCCAGCAGCTTGGGGACATCCGCCGTAGAGACCCAGTACTTC. Translated: CASSLGTSAVETQYF. The entire variable domain, with the rest obtained from reference TRBV5-1 and TRBJ2-5, is as follows: KAGVTQTPRYLIKTRGQQVTLSCSPISGHRSVSWYQQTPGQGLQFLFEYFSETQRNKGNFPGRFSGRQFSNSRSEMNVSTLELGDSALYLCASSLGTSAVETQYFGPGTRLLVL.